The T cell receptor (beta chain) described here comes from a study of blood T cells in healthy people across ages (dated by TCRdb to about 2015). Study-level background: In model experiments, roughly one uniquely barcoded TCR beta cDNA molecule per two T cells was captured by template switching. Two additional independent replicas of 1 million unique cDNA reads from the same blood draw were analyzed for two donors (one aged 18 to 29 and one aged 80 or older). The study measured age-related changes in TCR beta repertoire diversity using deep sequencing normalized with unique cDNA molecular identifiers. The donors were split into four age groups: young (average about 16 years), middle-aged (around 40), aged (roughly 65) and long-lived (over 75). To avoid experimental bias, donors of different ages were randomly spread across the sequencing lanes.

Reading the germline V gene gives CDR1 LGHNA and CDR2 YSLEER. The CDR3, from cysteine to phenylalanine, totals 13 residues. Only the CDR3 DNA is retained, 39 bases long and in frame from the first base. Deletion took 1 base off V and 13 bases off J, with a span of 11 bases between the germline ends. The protocol used for the library was 5' RACE. The reads were generated on an Illumina HiSeq 2500. A second PCR of roughly 6 to 12 cycles was performed with a sample-barcoded 5' primer and a J-beta primer mix. A unique molecular identifier was introduced onto each TCR beta cDNA molecule by a template-switch 5' adaptor carrying 12 random nucleotides. At least 2.5 million CDR3-containing paired-end reads were obtained from each sample. First-strand cDNA was synthesized from all RNA with the Mint cDNA synthesis kit, primed by a TRBC-specific oligonucleotide. All cDNA was treated with uracil-DNA glycosylase and then went through a first 18-cycle PCR with the universal primers M1SS and BC2_uni_R. The paper's processing steps were these. Each sample was normalized by randomly selecting 1 million high-quality reads, each carrying a distinct molecular identifier. Instead of being binned into consensus sequences, reads with shared molecular identifiers were discarded. CDR3 identification, clonotype clustering and error correction used MiTCR with a Q25 quality threshold and the strictest error-elimination algorithm. A nonparametric unseen species model with Euler transformation was used to estimate a lower bound on total TCR beta diversity. TCRdb passed the public sequencing reads through fastp at Q25 and MiXCR, retaining productive beta sequences. All rows with the same CDR3 protein become a single entry with the most common DNA and genes. These V and J calls rely on TCRdb rather than the paper's analysis. The sample contains more than 800,000 distinct CDR3 sequences, 29% of them found a single time. 15% to 20% of the sample comes from the top ten.

The donors were some 39 Caucasian individuals from Russia, aged roughly 6 to 90 years, who were systemically healthy. Around 9.7 milliliters of peripheral blood were collected from each donor into EDTA-treated Vacutainer tubes. Ficoll-Paque density-gradient centrifugation was used to isolate PBMCs, with at least 7 million per sample. Total RNA was extracted from PBMCs with Trizol reagent, with at least 5.5 micrograms obtained per sample. For every donor, flow cytometry on a PBMC aliquot measured the percentage of naive CD45RAhigh/CD27high T cells. The sample holds many counts of this clonotype. Its recognized antigen is unknown. Within one base of it there is no much larger clone, and no base qualities were kept. Overall results and qualifications from the work: Observed TCR beta diversity correlated strongly with the percentage of naive T cells measured by flow cytometry. The long-lived group showed more naive CD4+ T cells, fewer expanded clones and increased TCR diversity than the aged group, suggesting age selection. Observed TCR beta diversity per million T cells fell roughly linearly with age, and a significant reduction was already apparent by age roughly 40. Because the CMV infection status of the donors was unknown, age-related changes in expanded clonotypes may potentially have been confounded. Total diversity estimates from one million sequenced T cells were considered lower bounds and underestimates. Bulk unsorted PBMC profiling prevented conclusive comparison of naive and antigen-experienced compartments.

This receptor chain uses TRBV4-3 and TRBJ2-6; the D gene is perhaps TRBD2, on 5 matching bases. The sequenced material came from blood. This TCR was recovered from a woman aged 80 or older in good health. Here is the DNA: TGCGCCAGCAGCCAAGGGAGACGGGAAGTCCTGACTTTC. The encoded protein is CASSQGRREVLTF.